The clone carrying this T cell receptor (beta chain) was counted once. This record belongs to a study of blood T cell repertoires in COVID-19. Across the whole study: The United States, Italy and Spain supplied acute and convalescent COVID-19 samples.

The V gene end was trimmed by 0 bases and the J gene end by 7 bases; junction bases not matched to a gene: 10. CDR1 and CDR2 (germline): SGHRS, YFSETQ. The CDR3 loop spans 17 amino acids. As handled by the study authors: From reference gene primer amplification, estimates of nucleated cell counts were derived. Generated by immunoSEQ multiplex PCR, the TCRdb table keeps only in-frame clones and is missing some. V and J calls plus clone size are reproduced from that table; the DNA served to infer D and trimming. The sample yields roughly 250,000 clones, 85% to 90% seen once. This receptor was identified in a man aged 30-40 years with acute or convalescent COVID-19. The sample was peripheral blood. The chain has TRBV5-1 and TRBJ2-2; 9 nucleotides line up with TRBD2. The CDR3 loop is CASSLAGGAGGYGELFF. CDR3 in DNA: TGCGCCAGCAGCTTGGCCGGTGGAGCGGGAGGCTACGGGGAGCTGTTTTTT.